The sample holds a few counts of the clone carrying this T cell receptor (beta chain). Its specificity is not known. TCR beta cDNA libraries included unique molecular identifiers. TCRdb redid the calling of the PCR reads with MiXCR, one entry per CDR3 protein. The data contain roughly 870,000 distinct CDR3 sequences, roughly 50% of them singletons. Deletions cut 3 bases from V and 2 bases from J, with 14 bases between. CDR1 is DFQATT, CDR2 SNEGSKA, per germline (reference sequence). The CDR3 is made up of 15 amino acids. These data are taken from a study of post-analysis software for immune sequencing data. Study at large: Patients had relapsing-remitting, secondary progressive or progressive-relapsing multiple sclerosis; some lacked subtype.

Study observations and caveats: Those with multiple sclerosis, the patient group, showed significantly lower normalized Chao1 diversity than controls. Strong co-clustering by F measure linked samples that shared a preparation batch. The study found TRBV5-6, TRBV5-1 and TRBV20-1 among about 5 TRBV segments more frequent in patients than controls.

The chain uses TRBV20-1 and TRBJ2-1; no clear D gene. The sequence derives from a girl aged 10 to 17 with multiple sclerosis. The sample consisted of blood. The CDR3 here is CSARMGSMAYNEQFF. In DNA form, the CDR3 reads TGCAGTGCTAGGATGGGAAGTATGGCCTACAATGAGCAGTTCTTC.